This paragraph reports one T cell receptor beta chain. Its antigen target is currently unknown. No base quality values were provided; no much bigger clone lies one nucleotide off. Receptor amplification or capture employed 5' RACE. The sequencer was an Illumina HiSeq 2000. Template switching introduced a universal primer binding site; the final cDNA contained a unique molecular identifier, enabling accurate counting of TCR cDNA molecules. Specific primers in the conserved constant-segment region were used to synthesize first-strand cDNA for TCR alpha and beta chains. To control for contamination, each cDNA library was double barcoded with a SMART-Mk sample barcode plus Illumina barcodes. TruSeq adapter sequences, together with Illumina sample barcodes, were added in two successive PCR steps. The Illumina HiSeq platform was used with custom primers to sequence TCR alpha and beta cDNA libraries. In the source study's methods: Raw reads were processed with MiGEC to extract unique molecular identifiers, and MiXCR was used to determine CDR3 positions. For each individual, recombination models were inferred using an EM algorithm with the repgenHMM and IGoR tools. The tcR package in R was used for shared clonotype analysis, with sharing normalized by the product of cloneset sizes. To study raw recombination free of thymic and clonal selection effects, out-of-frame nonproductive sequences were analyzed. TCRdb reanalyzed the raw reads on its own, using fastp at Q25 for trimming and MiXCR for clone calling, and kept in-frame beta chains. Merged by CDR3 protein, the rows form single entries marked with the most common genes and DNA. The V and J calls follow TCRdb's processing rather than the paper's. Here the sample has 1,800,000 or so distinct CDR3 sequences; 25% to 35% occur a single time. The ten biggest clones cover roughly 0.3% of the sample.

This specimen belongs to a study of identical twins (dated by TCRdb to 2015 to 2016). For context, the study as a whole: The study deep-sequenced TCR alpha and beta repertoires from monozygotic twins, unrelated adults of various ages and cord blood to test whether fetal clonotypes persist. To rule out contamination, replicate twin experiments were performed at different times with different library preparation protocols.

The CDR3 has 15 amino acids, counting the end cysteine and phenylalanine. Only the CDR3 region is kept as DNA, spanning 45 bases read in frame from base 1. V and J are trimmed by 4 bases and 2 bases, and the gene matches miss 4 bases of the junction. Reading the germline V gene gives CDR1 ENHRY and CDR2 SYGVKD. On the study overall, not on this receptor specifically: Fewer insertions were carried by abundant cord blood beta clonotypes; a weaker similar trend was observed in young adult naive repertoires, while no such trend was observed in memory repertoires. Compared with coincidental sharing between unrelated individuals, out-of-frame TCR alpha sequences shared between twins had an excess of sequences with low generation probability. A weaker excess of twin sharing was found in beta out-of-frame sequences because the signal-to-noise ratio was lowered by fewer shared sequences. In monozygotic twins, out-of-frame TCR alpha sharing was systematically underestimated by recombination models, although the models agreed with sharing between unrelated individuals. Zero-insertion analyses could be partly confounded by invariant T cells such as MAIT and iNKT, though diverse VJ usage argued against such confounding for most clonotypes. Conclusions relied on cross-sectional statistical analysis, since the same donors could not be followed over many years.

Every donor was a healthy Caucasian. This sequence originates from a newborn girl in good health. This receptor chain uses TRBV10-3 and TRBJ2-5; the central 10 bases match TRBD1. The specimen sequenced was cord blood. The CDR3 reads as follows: CAISGDRGGQETQYF. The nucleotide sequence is TGTGCCATCAGTGGGGACAGGGGCGGACAAGAGACCCAGTACTTC.